These 8 T cell receptor beta chains came from one sample sequenced in a study of cytomegalovirus exposure and HLA in healthy donors. The PCR ran on 60 Vbeta and 13 Jbeta primers. Sequencing used immunoSEQ multiplex PCR; TCRdb keeps in-frame clones, though not all of them. The sample includes under 110,000 clones, roughly 76% of them seen just once. Sequences were obtained from PBMCs. The receptors stem from a man aged 35 to 55 in good health and CMV-seronegative.

This chain joins TRBV19 and TRBJ2-5; D unresolved. The end of the DNA is better explained by TRBJ2-7, so the J call may be wrong. Germline loops: CDR1 LNHDA, CDR2 SQIVND (reference sequence). CDR3 length equals 14 residues. The CDR3 protein is CASSVAESSYEQYF. As DNA, the CDR3 is TGTGCCAGTAGTGTCGCGGAAAGCTCCTACGAGCAGTACTTC.

The chain joins TRBV29-1 to TRBJ1-1, with D possibly matching TRBD1 (6 bases). CDR1 is SQVTM, CDR2 ANQGSEA, per germline. Trimming removed 2 bases from V and 4 bases from J, with 11 bases in between. There are 13 residues in the CDR3. CDR3 in DNA: TGCAGCGTTGAATGGGGGCGCGGCACTGAAGCTTTCTTT. It is translated as CSVEWGRGTEAFF.

V is TRBV6-5 and J is TRBJ1-1; weak D call: TRBD1 (5 bases). Germline V gene data show CDR1 as MNHEY and CDR2 as SVGAGI. Trimming took off 11 bases at V and 5 bases at J, with 24 bases between the two ends. This CDR3 region has 15 residues. The CDR3 region is CASRPEWGGVTEAFF. For the CDR3, the DNA is TGTGCCTCCCGGCCGGAATGGGGAGGGGTAACTGAAGCTTTCTTT.

This clone was counted once. The rearrangement joins TRBV2 to TRBJ1-1; no clear D gene. V dropped 5 bases and J dropped 6 bases, with 13 bases sitting between them. The CDR3 contains 13 residues. Germline loops: CDR1 SNHLY, CDR2 FYNNEI. CDR3 nucleotide sequence: TGTGCCAGCAGTTACTCCCTGGGCTCTGAAGCTTTCTTT. Its translation: CASSYSLGSEAFF.

This clone has a single count. The chain uses TRBV19 and TRBJ1-5; no reliable D call. CDR3 length equals 14 residues. The ends were cut back, 3 bases at V and 7 bases at J, with 13 bases in the middle. Germline assignment: CDR1 LNHDA and CDR2 SQIVND (reference sequence). The CDR3 loop is CASSIVSDSQPQHF. The CDR3 nucleotides read TGTGCCAGTAGTATTGTGTCAGACTCACAGCCCCAGCATTTT.

Note on this clone: The junction shows a germline mismatch at one end, possibly a read error. Distinct nucleotide sequences in the sample also encode this CDR3. This sequence joins TRBV30 and TRBJ1-6, with a weak D call TRBD1 (6 bases). The germline V gene encodes CDR1 GTSNPN and CDR2 SVGIG (reference sequence). The CDR3 extends over 15 amino acids. The CDR3 sequence is CAWSDFTGFNSPLHF. CDR3 bases: TGTGCCTGGAGTGACTTTACAGGGTTTAATTCCCCCCTCCACTTT. Based on the CDR3 plus reference TRBV30 and TRBJ1-6, the full variable domain is SQTIHQWPATLVQPVGSPLSLECTVEGTSNPNLYWYRQAAGRGLQLLFYSVGIGQISSEVPQNLSASRPQDRQFILSSKKLLLSDSGFYLCAWSDFTGFNSPLHFGNGTRLTVT.

This clone was seen more than once but under ten times. V is TRBV6-5 and J is TRBJ1-1, with 7 nucleotides matching TRBD1. The CDR3 totals 15 residues. CDR1 is MNHEY and CDR2 is SVGAGI in the germline V gene. Unmatched junction bases numbered 7, after V lost 5 bases and J lost 1 base. CDR3 in amino acids: CASSRQGIGNTEAFF. CDR3 in DNA: TGTGCCAGCAGTAGACAGGGTATAGGGAACACTGAAGCTTTCTTT.

The chain joins TRBV5-4 to TRBJ2-5; D perhaps matches TRBD1 (5 bases). CDR3 size: 15 residues. Germline V lookup: CDR1 SGHNT, CDR2 YYREEE (reference sequence). V was pared by 4 bases and J by 5 bases, with 18 bases between. The CDR3 protein is CASSPPGQGRETQYF. CDR3 bases: TGTGCCAGCAGCCCCCCGGGCCAGGGTCGCGAGACCCAGTACTTC. The full variable domain, completed using reference TRBV5-4 and TRBJ2-5, is ETGVTQSPTHLIKTRGQQVTLRCSSQSGHNTVSWYQQALGQGPQFIFQYYREEENGRGNFPPRFSGLQFPNYSSELNVNALELDDSALYLCASSPPGQGRETQYFGPGTRLLVL.